The source of this TCR beta chain is a study of cytomegalovirus exposure and HLA in healthy donors. Overall study context: When roughly 420 donors were genotyped, roughly 82% of them were found to fall in the Caucasian-associated ancestry cluster. The study's findings and limits: The study flagged around 150 TCR beta chains as cytomegalovirus-associated. One variant, a missense change in DCLRE1C, was linked in a later analysis to TCR beta V- and J-gene trimming.

The V and J ends lost 5 bases and 2 bases respectively, with 12 bases between them. The germline V gene has CDR1 GTSNPN and CDR2 SVGIG (reference sequence). The CDR3 totals 13 residues. A note on this clone: The antigen is undetermined.

PCR amplification relied on 60 Vbeta primers (plus 13 Jbeta primers). Method: immunoSEQ multiplex PCR; TCRdb's copy keeps in-frame clones and lacks some. This sample has around 130,000 clones, with about 70% found just once. The specimen sequenced was PBMCs. The receptor was isolated from a woman aged 40 to 50 in good health and CMV-seropositive. The V gene is TRBV30, the J gene TRBJ1-2, with D maybe TRBD1 (5 bases). CDR3 bases: TGTGCCTGGGTGGGGGGGGGAAACTATGGCTACACCTTC. It translates to CAWVGGGNYGYTF.